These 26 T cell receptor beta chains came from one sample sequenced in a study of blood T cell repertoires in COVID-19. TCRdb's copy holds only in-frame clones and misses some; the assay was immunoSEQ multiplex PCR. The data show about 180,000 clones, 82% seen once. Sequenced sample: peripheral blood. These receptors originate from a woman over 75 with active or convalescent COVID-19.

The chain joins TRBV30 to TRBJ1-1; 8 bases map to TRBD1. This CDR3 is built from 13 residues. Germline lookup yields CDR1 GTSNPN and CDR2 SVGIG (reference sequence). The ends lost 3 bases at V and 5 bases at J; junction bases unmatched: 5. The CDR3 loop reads CAWSAGGRTEAFF. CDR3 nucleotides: TGTGCCTGGAGCGCAGGGGGCCGAACTGAAGCTTTCTTT.

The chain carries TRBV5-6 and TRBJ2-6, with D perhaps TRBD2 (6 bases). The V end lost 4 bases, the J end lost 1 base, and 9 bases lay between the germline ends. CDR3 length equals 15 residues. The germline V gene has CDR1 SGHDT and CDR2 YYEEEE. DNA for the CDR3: TGTGCCAGCAGCCCAAGCGGGTCTGGGGCCAACGTCCTGACTTTC. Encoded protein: CASSPSGSGANVLTF.

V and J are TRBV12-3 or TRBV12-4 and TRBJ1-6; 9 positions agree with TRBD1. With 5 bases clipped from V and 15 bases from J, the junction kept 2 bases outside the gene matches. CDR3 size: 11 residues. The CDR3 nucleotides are TGTGCCAGCAGTCGGGACAGGGACCTCCACTTT. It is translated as CASSRDRDLHF.

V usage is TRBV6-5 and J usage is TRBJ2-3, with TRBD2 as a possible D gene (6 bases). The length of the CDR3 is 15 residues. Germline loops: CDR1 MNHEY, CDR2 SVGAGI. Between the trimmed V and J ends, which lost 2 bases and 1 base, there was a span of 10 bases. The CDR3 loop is CASSYMGGGTDTQYF. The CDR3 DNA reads TGTGCCAGCAGTTACATGGGGGGAGGCACAGATACGCAGTATTTT.

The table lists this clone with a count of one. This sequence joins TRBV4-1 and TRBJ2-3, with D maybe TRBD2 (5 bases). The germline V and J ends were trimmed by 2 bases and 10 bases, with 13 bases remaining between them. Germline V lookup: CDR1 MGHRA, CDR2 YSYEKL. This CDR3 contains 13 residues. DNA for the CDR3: TGCGCCAGCAGCCAAACCCCTAGCTTCCCGCAGTATTTT. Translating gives CASSQTPSFPQYF.

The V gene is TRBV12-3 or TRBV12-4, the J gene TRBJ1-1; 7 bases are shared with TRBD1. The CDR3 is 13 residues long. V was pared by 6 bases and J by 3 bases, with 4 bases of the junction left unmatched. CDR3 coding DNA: TGTGCCAGCAGACAGGGGATGGACACTGAAGCTTTCTTT. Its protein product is CASRQGMDTEAFF.

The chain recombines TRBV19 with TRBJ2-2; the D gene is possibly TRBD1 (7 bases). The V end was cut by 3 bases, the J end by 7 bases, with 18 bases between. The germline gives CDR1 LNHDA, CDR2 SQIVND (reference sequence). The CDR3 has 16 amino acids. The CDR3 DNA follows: TGTGCCAGTAGTATTCGGGCAGGGGGAGGATTCGGGGAGCTGTTTTTT. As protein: CASSIRAGGGFGELFF.

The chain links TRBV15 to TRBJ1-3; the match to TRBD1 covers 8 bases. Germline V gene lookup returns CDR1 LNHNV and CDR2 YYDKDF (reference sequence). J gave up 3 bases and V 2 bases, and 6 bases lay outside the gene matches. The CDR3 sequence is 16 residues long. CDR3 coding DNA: TGTGCCACCAGCAGACGACAGGGGAATAGTGGAAACACCATATATTTT. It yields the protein CATSRRQGNSGNTIYF.

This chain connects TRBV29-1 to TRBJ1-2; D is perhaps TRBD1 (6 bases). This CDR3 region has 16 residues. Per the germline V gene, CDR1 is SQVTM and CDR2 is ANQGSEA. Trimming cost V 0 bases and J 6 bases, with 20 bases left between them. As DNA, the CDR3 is TGCAGCGTTGAAGATTTGGGGGGGCGACAGCCAGATGGCTACACCTTC. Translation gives CSVEDLGGRQPDGYTF.

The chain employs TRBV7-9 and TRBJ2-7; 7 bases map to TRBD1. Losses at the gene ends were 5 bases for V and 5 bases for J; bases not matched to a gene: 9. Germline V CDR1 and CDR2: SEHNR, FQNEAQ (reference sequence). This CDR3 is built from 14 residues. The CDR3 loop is CASSHTGEGHEQYF. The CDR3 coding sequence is TGTGCCAGCAGCCACACAGGGGAAGGCCACGAGCAGTACTTC.

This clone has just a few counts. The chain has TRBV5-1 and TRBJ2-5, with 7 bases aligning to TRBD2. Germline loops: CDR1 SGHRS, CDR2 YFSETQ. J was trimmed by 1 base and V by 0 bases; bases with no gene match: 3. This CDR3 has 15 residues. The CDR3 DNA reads TGCGCCAGCAGCTTGGCTCCTAGCGGCCAAGAGACCCAGTACTTC. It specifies CASSLAPSGQETQYF.

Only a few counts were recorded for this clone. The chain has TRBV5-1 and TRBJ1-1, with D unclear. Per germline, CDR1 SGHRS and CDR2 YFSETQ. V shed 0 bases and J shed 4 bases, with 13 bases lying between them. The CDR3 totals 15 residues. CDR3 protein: CASSLGAAAGTEAFF. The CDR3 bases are TGCGCCAGCAGCTTGGGGGCAGCGGCGGGCACTGAAGCTTTCTTT. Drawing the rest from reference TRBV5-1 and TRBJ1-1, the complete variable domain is KAGVTQTPRYLIKTRGQQVTLSCSPISGHRSVSWYQQTPGQGLQFLFEYFSETQRNKGNFPGRFSGRQFSNSRSEMNVSTLELGDSALYLCASSLGAAAGTEAFFGQGTRLTVV.

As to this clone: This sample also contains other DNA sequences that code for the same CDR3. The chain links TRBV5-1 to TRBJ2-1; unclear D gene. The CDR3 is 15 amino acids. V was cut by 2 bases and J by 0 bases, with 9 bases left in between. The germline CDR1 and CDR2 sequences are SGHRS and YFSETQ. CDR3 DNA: TGCGCCAGCAGCTTTTCTGGTAGCTCCTACAATGAGCAGTTCTTC. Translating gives CASSFSGSSYNEQFF.

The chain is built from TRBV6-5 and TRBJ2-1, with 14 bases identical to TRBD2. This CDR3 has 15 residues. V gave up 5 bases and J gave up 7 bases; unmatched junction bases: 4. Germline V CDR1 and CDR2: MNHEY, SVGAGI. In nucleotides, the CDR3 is TGTGCCAGCAGTCTCAGACTAGCGGGAGGGAATGAGCAGTTCTTC. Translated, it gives CASSLRLAGGNEQFF.

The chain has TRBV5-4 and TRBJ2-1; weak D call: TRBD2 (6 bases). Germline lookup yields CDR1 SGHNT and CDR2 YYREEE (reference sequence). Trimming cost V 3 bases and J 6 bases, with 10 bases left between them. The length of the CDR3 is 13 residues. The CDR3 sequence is CASSWGDGNEQFF. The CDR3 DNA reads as TGTGCCAGCAGCTGGGGGGACGGCAATGAGCAGTTCTTC.

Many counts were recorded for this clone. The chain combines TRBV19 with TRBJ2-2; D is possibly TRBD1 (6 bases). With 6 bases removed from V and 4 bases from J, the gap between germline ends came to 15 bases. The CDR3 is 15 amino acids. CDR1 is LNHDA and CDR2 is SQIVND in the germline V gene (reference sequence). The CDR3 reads CASRGARIGTGELFF. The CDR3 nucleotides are TGTGCCAGTAGGGGGGCGCGGATCGGCACCGGGGAGCTGTTTTTT.

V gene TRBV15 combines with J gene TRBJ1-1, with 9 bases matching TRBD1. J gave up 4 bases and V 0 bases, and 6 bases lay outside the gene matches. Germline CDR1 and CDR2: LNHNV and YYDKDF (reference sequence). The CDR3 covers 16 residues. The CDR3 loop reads CATSRDHMGQGTEAFF. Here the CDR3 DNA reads TGTGCCACCAGCAGAGACCACATGGGACAGGGCACTGAAGCTTTCTTT.

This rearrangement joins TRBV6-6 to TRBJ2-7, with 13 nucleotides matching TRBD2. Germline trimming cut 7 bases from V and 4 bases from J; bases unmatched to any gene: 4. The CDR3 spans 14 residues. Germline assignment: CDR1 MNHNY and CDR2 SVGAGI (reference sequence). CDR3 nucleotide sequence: TGTGCCAGCACTCGGACTAGCGGGAGTTACGAGCAGTACTTC. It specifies CASTRTSGSYEQYF.

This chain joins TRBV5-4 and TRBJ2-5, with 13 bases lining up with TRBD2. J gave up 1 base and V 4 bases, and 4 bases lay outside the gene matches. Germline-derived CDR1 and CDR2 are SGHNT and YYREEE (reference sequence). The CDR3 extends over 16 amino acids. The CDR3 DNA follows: TGTGCCAGCAGCCAAGGGACTAGCGGGACCCAAGAGACCCAGTACTTC. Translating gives CASSQGTSGTQETQYF. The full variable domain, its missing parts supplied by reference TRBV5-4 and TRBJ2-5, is ETGVTQSPTHLIKTRGQQVTLRCSSQSGHNTVSWYQQALGQGPQFIFQYYREEENGRGNFPPRFSGLQFPNYSSELNVNALELDDSALYLCASSQGTSGTQETQYFGPGTRLLVL.

CDR3 in DNA: TGTGCCAGCAGTTTGAGACTAGCGGGTACCGGGGAGCTGTTTTTT. This codes for CASSLRLAGTGELFF. The V and J genes are TRBV27 and TRBJ2-2; 10 bases map to TRBD2. Germline V lookup: CDR1 MNHEY, CDR2 SMNVEV (reference sequence). There are 15 residues in the CDR3. The ends lost 3 bases at V and 5 bases at J; junction bases unmatched: 3.

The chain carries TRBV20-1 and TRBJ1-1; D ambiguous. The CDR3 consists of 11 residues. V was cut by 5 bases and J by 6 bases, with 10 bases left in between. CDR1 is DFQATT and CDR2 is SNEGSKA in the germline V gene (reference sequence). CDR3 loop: CSALRDPEAFF. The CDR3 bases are TGCAGTGCTCTACGGGATCCTGAAGCTTTCTTT.

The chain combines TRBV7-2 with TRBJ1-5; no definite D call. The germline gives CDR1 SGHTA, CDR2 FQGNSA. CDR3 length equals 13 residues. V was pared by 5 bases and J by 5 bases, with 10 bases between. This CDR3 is CASSPAWHQPQHF. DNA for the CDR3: TGTGCCAGCAGCCCCGCCTGGCATCAGCCCCAGCATTTT.

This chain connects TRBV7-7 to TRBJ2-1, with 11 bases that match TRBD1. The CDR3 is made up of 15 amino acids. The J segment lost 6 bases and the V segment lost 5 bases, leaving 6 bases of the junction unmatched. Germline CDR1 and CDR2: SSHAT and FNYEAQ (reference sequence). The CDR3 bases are TGTGCCAGCAGCCTCGGACAGGGGGCTCTCAATGAGCAGTTCTTC. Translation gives CASSLGQGALNEQFF.

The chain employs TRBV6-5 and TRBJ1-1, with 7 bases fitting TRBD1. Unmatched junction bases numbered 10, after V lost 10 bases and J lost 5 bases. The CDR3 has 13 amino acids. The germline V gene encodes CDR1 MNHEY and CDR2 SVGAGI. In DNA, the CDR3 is TGTGCCACGCTGCCAGGGGGACGGACTGAAGCTTTCTTT. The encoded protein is CATLPGGRTEAFF.

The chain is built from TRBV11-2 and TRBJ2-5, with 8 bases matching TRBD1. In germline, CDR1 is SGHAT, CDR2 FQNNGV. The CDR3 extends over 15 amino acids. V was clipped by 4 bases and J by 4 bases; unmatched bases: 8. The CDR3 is CASSSWTGRGETQYF. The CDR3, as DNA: TGTGCCAGCAGCTCTTGGACAGGGCGGGGAGAGACCCAGTACTTC.

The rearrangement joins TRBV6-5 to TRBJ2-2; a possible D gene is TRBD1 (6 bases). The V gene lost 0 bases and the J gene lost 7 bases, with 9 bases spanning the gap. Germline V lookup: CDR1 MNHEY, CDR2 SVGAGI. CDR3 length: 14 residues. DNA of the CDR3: TGTGCCAGCAGTTACTCCCCGACAGGCGGGGAGCTGTTTTTT. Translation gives CASSYSPTGGELFF.